One sample yielded the 26 T cell receptor beta chains listed below, sequenced in a study of cytomegalovirus exposure and HLA in healthy donors. The PCR had 60 Vbeta and 13 Jbeta primers. Sequenced by immunoSEQ multiplex PCR; TCRdb stores in-frame clones only, minus some. Of 75,000 to 100,000 clones listed, approximately 72% are singletons. Material for sequencing was PBMCs. These receptors were collected from a woman between 65 and 79 years old in good health and CMV-seropositive.

The CDR3 nucleotides are TGTGCCAGCAGCCCCCGGACTGGTGGGAACTATGGCTACACCTTC. As protein: CASSPRTGGNYGYTF. The chain combines TRBV7-2 with TRBJ1-2; D not certain. CDR3 size: 15 residues. Germline V CDR1 and CDR2: SGHTA, FQGNSA. Trimming took 5 bases from V and 2 from J, leaving 15 bases between them.

The gene calls are TRBV19 and TRBJ1-1, with D possibly TRBD1 on 5 matching bases. Trimming shortened V by 5 bases and J by 8 bases, and 15 bases separated the two germline ends. In germline, CDR1 is LNHDA, CDR2 SQIVND (reference sequence). The CDR3 extends over 13 amino acids. CDR3 in DNA: TGTGCCAGTAGTCCCCGTGGGGCCGGGGAAGCTTTCTTT. Translation gives CASSPRGAGEAFF.

The genes are TRBV7-2 and TRBJ1-2, with no clear D. Trimming took 0 bases from V and 4 from J, leaving 12 bases between them. The V gene's germline CDR1 is SGHTA and CDR2 FQGNSA. The CDR3 covers 15 residues. DNA of the CDR3: TGTGCCAGCAGCTTAGCGGACGGAAGCGGCTATGGCTACACCTTC. It encodes CASSLADGSGYGYTF.

The chain employs TRBV6-4 and TRBJ2-2; possibly TRBD2 for D (6 bases). Trimming pared 6 bases from V and 6 bases from J, leaving 11 bases between. CDR1 and CDR2 from the germline V gene are MRHNA and SNTAGT. There are 13 residues in the CDR3. CDR3 DNA: TGTGCCAGCAGGCGGGGTGACGCCGGGGAGCTGTTTTTT. Its protein product is CASRRGDAGELFF.

The chain links TRBV2 to TRBJ1-2; D may be TRBD1 (6 bases). The V and J ends lost 3 bases and 1 base respectively, with 12 bases between them. This CDR3 has 15 amino acids. The germline CDR1 and CDR2 sequences are SNHLY and FYNNEI. The CDR3: CASSDVVRGNYGYTF. DNA for the CDR3: TGTGCCAGCAGTGACGTAGTCAGGGGTAACTATGGCTACACCTTC.

This clone was counted only a few times. V and J are TRBV14 and TRBJ2-3; TRBD1 agrees at 7 bases. Germline CDR1 is SGHDN and CDR2 is FVKESK. This CDR3 contains 14 residues. Unmatched junction bases numbered 7, after V lost 6 bases and J lost 4 bases. This CDR3 reads CASRLQGTPDTQYF. The CDR3 region has the DNA TGTGCCAGCAGACTACAGGGGACCCCAGATACGCAGTATTTT.

V gene TRBV2 combines with J gene TRBJ1-5, with TRBD1 identical over 8 bases. CDR3 size: 16 residues. The germline V gene encodes CDR1 SNHLY and CDR2 FYNNEI. Unmatched junction bases numbered 6, after V lost 5 bases and J lost 0 bases. As DNA, the CDR3 is TGTGCCAGCAGTTCTGACAGGGGATATAGCAATCAGCCCCAGCATTTT. It codes for CASSSDRGYSNQPQHF.

The V call is TRBV27, the J call TRBJ2-1; 7 nucleotides agree with TRBD2. This CDR3 spans 13 amino acids. From germline, CDR1 is MNHEY and CDR2 SMNVEV (reference sequence). The V segment lost 6 bases and the J segment 4 bases; nucleotides outside the gene matches: 3. The CDR3 loop reads CASRAGRYNEQFF. CDR3 bases: TGTGCCAGCAGAGCCGGGAGGTACAATGAGCAGTTCTTC.

The chain links TRBV7-9 to TRBJ2-7, with TRBD1 matching over 8 bases. Per germline, CDR1 SEHNR and CDR2 FQNEAQ (reference sequence). This CDR3 region has 15 residues. The V and J ends lost 5 bases and 2 bases, in that order; junction bases with no gene match: 8. DNA of the CDR3: TGTGCCAGCAGCGACGGACAGGGTCAGACCTACGAGCAGTACTTC. It specifies CASSDGQGQTYEQYF.

The chain recombines TRBV10-3 with TRBJ2-5; D is unresolved. This CDR3 is built from 13 residues. Per the germline V gene, CDR1 is ENHRY and CDR2 is SYGVKD. Trimming removed 5 bases from V and 0 bases from J, with 7 bases in between. The CDR3, as DNA: TGTGCCATCAGTAAAACAGACCAAGAGACCCAGTACTTC. Its protein product is CAISKTDQETQYF.

The chain uses TRBV6-6 and TRBJ2-3; no clear D. The CDR3 consists of 12 residues. The germline CDR1 and CDR2 sequences are MNHNY and SVGAGI (reference sequence). V lost 6 bases, J lost 2 bases, and 6 bases lay in between. The CDR3 reads CASRSYTDTQYF. The CDR3 region has the DNA TGTGCCAGCAGGTCCTACACAGATACGCAGTATTTT.

This chain uses TRBV19 with TRBJ1-5, with 7 bases matching TRBD1. V shed 6 bases and J 5 bases; nucleotides not matched to a gene: 4. Germline-derived CDR1 and CDR2 are LNHDA and SQIVND (reference sequence). There are 13 residues in the CDR3. The CDR3 here is CASRGTGDQPQHF. CDR3 bases: TGTGCCAGTAGGGGTACAGGGGATCAGCCCCAGCATTTT.

The chain carries TRBV27 and TRBJ2-3; 12 bases fit TRBD2. Germline trimming cut 5 bases from V and 2 bases from J; bases unmatched to any gene: 14. CDR1 and CDR2 (germline): MNHEY, SMNVEV (reference sequence). The CDR3 is made up of 19 amino acids. The CDR3 nucleotides read TGTGCCAGCAGTCAAAGACTAGCGGGAGTCGTCAACTCCACAGATACGCAGTATTTT. This translates into CASSQRLAGVVNSTDTQYF.

The rearrangement joins TRBV7-8 to TRBJ2-5; 12 nucleotides line up with TRBD2. The CDR3 is made up of 16 amino acids. The V gene's germline CDR1 is SGHVS and CDR2 FQNEAQ. V was clipped by 5 bases and J by 3 bases; unmatched bases: 7. The CDR3 nucleotides read TGTGCCAGCAGCACTCGACTAGCGGGGGATGAAGAGACCCAGTACTTC. This codes for CASSTRLAGDEETQYF.

The chain joins TRBV4-3 to TRBJ2-1; possibly TRBD2 for D (5 bases). V was trimmed by 5 bases and J by 2 bases, leaving 16 bases between them. CDR3 size: 16 residues. Germline V gives CDR1 LGHNA, CDR2 YSLEER. The CDR3 bases are TGCGCCAGCAGCGACGGTCGGGGAGCGCCCTACAATGAGCAGTTCTTC. Translation: CASSDGRGAPYNEQFF.

The chain joins TRBV6-6 to TRBJ1-4; perhaps TRBD1 as D (5 bases). This CDR3 is built from 15 residues. The germline gives CDR1 MNHNY, CDR2 SVGAGI (reference sequence). The V end lost 1 base, the J end lost 6 bases, and 12 bases lay between the germline ends. The CDR3 coding sequence is TGTGCCAGCAGTTACTTGTTCGGAGGGGATGAAAAACTGTTTTTT. It translates to CASSYLFGGDEKLFF.

This chain links TRBV28 with TRBJ1-5, with D unclear. The V and J ends lost 1 base and 5 bases respectively, with 12 bases between them. In germline, CDR1 is MDHEN, CDR2 SYDVKM. This CDR3 has 15 residues. The CDR3 sequence: CASSLSANGHQPQHF. CDR3 nucleotides: TGTGCCAGCAGTTTATCCGCGAATGGGCATCAGCCCCAGCATTTT.

This clone was seen repeatedly, ten times or more. This chain uses TRBV5-1 with TRBJ1-3, with TRBD1 identical over 8 bases. The germline CDR1 and CDR2 sequences are SGHRS and YFSETQ. After removal of 3 bases from V and 0 bases from J, the junction contained 8 bases not matched to a gene. This CDR3 is 17 amino acids long. As DNA, the CDR3 is TGCGCCAGCAGCTATGGACAGGGTGGTTCCTCTGGAAACACCATATATTTT. It codes for CASSYGQGGSSGNTIYF.

This clone appeared a few times. This chain connects TRBV5-1 to TRBJ1-5, with TRBD1 matching 7 bases. Germline V gives CDR1 SGHRS, CDR2 YFSETQ. The CDR3 spans 15 residues. The V and J ends lost 0 bases and 5 bases, in that order; junction bases with no gene match: 5. In DNA form, the CDR3 reads TGCGCCAGCAGCTTGGAACCAGGGGGAGATCAGCCCCAGCATTTT. Its translation is CASSLEPGGDQPQHF.

The chain combines TRBV29-1 with TRBJ2-7; D remains unclear. Per germline, CDR1 SQVTM and CDR2 ANQGSEA. CDR3 size: 12 residues. The ends were cut back, 1 base at V and 3 bases at J, with 7 bases in the middle. The CDR3 sequence: CSVEAPSYEQYF. CDR3 DNA: TGCAGCGTTGAAGCACCCAGCTACGAGCAGTACTTC.

The genes are TRBV18 and TRBJ2-4, with TRBD2 matching 10 bases. The CDR3 totals 18 residues. Germline loops: CDR1 KGHSH, CDR2 LQKENI. The V gene end was trimmed by 6 bases and the J gene end by 4 bases; junction bases not matched to a gene: 15. CDR3 protein: CASSARTSGAVAKNIQYF. The DNA of the CDR3 is TGTGCCAGCTCGGCAAGGACTAGCGGAGCCGTAGCTAAAAACATTCAGTACTTC. The whole variable domain, remainder taken from reference TRBV18 and TRBJ2-4, is NAGVMQNPRHLVRRRGQEARLRCSPMKGHSHVYWYRQLPEEGLKFMVYLQKENIIDESGMPKERFSAEFPKEGPSILRIQQVVRGDSAAYFCASSARTSGAVAKNIQYFGAGTRLSVL.

This clone was detected once. One junction end disagrees with the germline gene, perhaps due to a read error. The V gene is TRBV5-1, the J gene TRBJ1-3, with 8 bases fitting TRBD1. CDR1 and CDR2 from the germline V gene are SGHRS and YFSETQ. The CDR3 consists of 16 residues. This chain's CDR3 is CASSFRGQGSGNAIYF. The CDR3 DNA sequence: TGCGCCAGCAGCTTTCGAGGACAGGGCTCTGGAAACGCCATATATTTT.

The V gene is TRBV6-1, the J gene TRBJ2-7; TRBD2 matches 8 bases. CDR1 is MNHNS, CDR2 SASEGT, per germline. The CDR3 runs 15 residues. The V gene end was trimmed by 3 bases and the J gene end by 5 bases; junction bases not matched to a gene: 9. Here the CDR3 reads CASSESLAGRHEQYF. The CDR3 region has the DNA TGTGCCAGCAGTGAGAGTTTAGCGGGACGCCACGAGCAGTACTTC.

The rearrangement joins TRBV5-1 to TRBJ2-2; 9 bases match TRBD1. The V and J ends lost 2 bases and 6 bases, in that order; junction bases with no gene match: 5. Per germline, CDR1 SGHRS and CDR2 YFSETQ. The CDR3 has 15 amino acids. The CDR3 DNA sequence: TGCGCCAGCAGCTTAAACAGGGGGCCCTCCGGGGAGCTGTTTTTT. This gives the protein CASSLNRGPSGELFF.

The rearrangement links TRBV28 to TRBJ2-5; the match to TRBD1 covers 8 bases. J gave up 9 bases and V 6 bases, and 9 bases lay outside the gene matches. The CDR3 is made up of 13 amino acids. Germline values: CDR1 MDHEN, CDR2 SYDVKM. The CDR3 sequence is CASRLGQGAAQYF. The CDR3 region has the DNA TGTGCCAGCAGGCTAGGCCAGGGGGCGGCCCAGTACTTC.

V is TRBV19 and J is TRBJ2-1; TRBD2 aligns across 7 bases. Germline lookup yields CDR1 LNHDA and CDR2 SQIVND (reference sequence). The length of the CDR3 is 15 residues. The V and J ends lost 5 bases and 6 bases, in that order; junction bases with no gene match: 10. The DNA for the CDR3 is TGTGCCAGTAGTCCCGCAGAAGCGGGGCCCAATGAGCAGTTCTTC. It specifies CASSPAEAGPNEQFF.